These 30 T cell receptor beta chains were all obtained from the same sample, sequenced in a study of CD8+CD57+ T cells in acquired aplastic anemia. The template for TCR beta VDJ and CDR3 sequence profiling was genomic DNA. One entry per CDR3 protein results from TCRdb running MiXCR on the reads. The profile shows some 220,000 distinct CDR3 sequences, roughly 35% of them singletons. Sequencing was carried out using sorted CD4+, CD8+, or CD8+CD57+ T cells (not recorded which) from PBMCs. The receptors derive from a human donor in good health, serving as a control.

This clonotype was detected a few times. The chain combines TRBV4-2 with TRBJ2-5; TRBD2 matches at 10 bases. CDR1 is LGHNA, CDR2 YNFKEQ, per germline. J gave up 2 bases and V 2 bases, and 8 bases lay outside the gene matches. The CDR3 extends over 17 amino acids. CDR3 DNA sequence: TGTGCCAGCAGCCAAAGGCTAGCGGGGGACCAACAAGAGACCCAGTACTTC. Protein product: CASSQRLAGDQQETQYF.

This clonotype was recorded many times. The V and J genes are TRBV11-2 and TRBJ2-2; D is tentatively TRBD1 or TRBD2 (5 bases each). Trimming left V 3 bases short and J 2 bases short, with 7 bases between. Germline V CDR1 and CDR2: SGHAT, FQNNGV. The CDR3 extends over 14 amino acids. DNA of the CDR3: TGTGCCAGCAGCTTGGGGGTTAACACCGGGGAGCTGTTTTTT. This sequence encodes CASSLGVNTGELFF.

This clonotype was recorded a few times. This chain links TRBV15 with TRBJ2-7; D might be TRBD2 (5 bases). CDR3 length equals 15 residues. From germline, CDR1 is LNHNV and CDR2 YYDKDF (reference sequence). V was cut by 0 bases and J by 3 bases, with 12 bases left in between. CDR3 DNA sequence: TGTGCCACCAGCAGAGATGCAACGGGGAGCTACGAGCAGTACTTC. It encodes CATSRDATGSYEQYF.

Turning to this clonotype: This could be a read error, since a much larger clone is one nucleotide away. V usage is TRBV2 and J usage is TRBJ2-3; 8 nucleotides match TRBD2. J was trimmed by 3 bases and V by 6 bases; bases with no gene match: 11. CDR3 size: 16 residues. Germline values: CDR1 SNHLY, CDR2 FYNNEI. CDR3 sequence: CASRKTAGAGTDTQYF. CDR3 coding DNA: TGTGCCAGCAGAAAAACAGCGGGAGCGGGGACAGATACGCAGTATTTT.

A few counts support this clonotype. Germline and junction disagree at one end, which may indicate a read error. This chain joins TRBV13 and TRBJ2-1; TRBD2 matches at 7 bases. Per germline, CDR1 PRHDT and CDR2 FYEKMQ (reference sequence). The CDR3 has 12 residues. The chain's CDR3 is CASSPTLAPPVF. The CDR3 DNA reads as TGTGCCAGCAGCCCTACACTAGCGCCCCCGGTCTTC.

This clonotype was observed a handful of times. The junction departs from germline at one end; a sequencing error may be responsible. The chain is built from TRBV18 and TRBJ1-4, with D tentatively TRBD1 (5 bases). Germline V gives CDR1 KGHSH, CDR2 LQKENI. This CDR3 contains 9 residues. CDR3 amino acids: CASEKGKLF. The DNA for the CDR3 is TGTGCCAGCGAAAAGGGGAAACTTTTT.

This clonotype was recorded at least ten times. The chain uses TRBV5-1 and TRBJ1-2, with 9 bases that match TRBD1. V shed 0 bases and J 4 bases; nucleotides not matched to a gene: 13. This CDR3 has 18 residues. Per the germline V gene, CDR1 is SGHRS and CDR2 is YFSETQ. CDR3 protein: CASSLDLAGPDRGYGYTF. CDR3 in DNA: TGCGCCAGCAGCTTGGATTTGGCCGGGCCGGACAGGGGCTATGGCTACACCTTC.

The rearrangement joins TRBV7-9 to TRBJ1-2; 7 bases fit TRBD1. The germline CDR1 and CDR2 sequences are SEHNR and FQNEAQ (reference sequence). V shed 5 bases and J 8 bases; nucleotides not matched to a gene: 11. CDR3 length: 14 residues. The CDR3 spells CASSRLRGEGGYTF. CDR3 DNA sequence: TGTGCCAGCAGCCGTCTCAGGGGGGAAGGGGGCTACACCTTC.

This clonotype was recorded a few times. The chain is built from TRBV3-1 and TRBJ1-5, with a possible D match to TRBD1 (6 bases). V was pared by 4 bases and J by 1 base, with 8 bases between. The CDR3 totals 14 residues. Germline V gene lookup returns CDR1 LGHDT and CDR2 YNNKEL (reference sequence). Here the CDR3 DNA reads TGTGCCAGCAGCCGAGGACAGAGCAATCAGCCCCAGCATTTT. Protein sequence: CASSRGQSNQPQHF.

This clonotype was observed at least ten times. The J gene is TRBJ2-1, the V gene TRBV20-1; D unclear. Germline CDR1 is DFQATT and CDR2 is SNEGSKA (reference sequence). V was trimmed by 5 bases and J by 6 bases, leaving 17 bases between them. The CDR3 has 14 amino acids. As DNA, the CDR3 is TGCAGTGCTTACACCCTCCTTTGGAGCAATGAGCAGTTCTTC. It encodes CSAYTLLWSNEQFF.

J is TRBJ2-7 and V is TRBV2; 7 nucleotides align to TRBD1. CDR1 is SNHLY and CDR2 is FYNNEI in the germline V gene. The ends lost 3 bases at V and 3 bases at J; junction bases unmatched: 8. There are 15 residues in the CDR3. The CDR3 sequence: CASSELQGDGYEQYF. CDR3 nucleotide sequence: TGTGCCAGCAGTGAGTTGCAGGGGGACGGCTACGAGCAGTACTTC.

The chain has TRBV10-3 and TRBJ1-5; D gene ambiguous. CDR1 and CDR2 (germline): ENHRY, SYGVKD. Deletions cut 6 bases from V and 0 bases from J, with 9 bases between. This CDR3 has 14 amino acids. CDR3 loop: CAISDWYSNQPQHF. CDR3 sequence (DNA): TGTGCCATCAGCGACTGGTATAGCAATCAGCCCCAGCATTTT.

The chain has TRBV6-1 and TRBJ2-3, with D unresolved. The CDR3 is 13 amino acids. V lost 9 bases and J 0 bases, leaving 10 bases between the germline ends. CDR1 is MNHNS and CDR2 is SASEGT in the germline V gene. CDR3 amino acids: CASRALSTDTQYF. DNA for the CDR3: TGTGCCAGTAGGGCCTTAAGCACAGATACGCAGTATTTT.

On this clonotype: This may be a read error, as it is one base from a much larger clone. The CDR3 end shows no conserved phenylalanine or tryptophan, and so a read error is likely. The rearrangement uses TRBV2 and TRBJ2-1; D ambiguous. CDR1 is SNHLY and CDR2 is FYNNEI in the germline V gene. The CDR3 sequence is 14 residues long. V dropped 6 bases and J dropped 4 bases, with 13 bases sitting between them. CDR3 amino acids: CASRGFGIYNEQFL. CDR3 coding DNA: TGTGCCAGCAGAGGATTTGGGATTTACAATGAGCAGTTCCTC.

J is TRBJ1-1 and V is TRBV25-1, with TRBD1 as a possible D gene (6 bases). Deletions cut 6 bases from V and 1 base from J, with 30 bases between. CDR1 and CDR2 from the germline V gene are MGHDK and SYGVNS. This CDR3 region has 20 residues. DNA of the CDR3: TGTGCCAGCAGCCTTATGTCGCGCGTGGGGGCAGACCTATGGAACACTGAAGCTTTCTTT. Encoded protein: CASSLMSRVGADLWNTEAFF.

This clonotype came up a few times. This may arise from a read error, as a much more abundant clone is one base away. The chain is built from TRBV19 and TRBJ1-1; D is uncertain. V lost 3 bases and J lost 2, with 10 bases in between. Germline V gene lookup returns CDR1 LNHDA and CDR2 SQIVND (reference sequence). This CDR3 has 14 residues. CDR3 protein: CASSIGGPNTEAFF. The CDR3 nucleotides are TGTGCCAGTAGTATCGGAGGGCCAAACACTGAAGCTTTCTTT.

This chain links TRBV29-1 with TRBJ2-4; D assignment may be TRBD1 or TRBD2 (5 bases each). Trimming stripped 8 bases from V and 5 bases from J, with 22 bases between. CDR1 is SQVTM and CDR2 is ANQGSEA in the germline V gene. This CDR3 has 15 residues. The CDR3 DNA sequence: TGCAGCAGTGGGATCCGGGACGGAAGACAAAACATTCAGTACTTC. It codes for CSSGIRDGRQNIQYF. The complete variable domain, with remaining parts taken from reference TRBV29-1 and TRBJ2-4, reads SAVISQKPSRDICQRGTSLTIQCQVDSQVTMMFWYRQQPGQSLTLIATANQGSEATYESGFVIDKFPISRPNLTFSTLTVSNMSPEDSSIYLCSSGIRDGRQNIQYFGAGTRLSVL.

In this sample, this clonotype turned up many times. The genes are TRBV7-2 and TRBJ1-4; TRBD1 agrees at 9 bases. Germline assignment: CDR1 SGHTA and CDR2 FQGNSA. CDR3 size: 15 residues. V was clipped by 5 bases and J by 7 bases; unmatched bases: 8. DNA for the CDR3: TGTGCCAGCAGCATACAACAGGGGGCGGGTGAAAAACTGTTTTTT. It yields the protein CASSIQQGAGEKLFF.

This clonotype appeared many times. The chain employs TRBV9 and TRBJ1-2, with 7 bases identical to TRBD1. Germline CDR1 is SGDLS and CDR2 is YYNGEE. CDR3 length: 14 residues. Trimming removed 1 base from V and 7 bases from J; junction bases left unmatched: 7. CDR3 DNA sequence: TGTGCCAGCAGCGTAACAACAGGGGAGGGTGGCTACACCTTC. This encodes CASSVTTGEGGYTF. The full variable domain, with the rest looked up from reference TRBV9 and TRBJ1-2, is DSGVTQTPKHLITATGQRVTLRCSPRSGDLSVYWYQQSLDQGLQFLIQYYNGEERAKGNILERFSAQQFPDLHSELNLSSLELGDSALYFCASSVTTGEGGYTFGSGTRLTVV.

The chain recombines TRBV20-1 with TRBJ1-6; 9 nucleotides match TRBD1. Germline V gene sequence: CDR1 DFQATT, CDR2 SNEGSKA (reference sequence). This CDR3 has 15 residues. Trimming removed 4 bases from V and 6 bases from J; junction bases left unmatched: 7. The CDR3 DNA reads TGCAGTGCTAATACAGGGGGCATGAGTAATTCACCCCTCCACTTT. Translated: CSANTGGMSNSPLHF.

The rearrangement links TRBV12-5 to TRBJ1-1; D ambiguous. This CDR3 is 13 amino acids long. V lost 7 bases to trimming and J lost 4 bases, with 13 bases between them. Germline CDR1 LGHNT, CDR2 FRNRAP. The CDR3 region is CASATQEITEAFF. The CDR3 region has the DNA TGTGCTAGTGCGACCCAAGAGATCACTGAAGCTTTCTTT.

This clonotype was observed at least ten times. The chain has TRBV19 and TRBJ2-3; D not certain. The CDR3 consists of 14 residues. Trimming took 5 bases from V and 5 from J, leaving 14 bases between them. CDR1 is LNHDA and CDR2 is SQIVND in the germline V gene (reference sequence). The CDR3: CASSPMGWLDTQYF. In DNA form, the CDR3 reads TGTGCCAGTAGTCCCATGGGGTGGCTAGATACGCAGTATTTT. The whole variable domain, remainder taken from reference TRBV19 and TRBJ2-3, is DGGITQSPKYLFRKEGQNVTLSCEQNLNHDAMYWYRQDPGQGLRLIYYSQIVNDFQKGDIAEGYSVSREKKESFPLTVTSAQKNPTAFYLCASSPMGWLDTQYFGPGTRLTVL.

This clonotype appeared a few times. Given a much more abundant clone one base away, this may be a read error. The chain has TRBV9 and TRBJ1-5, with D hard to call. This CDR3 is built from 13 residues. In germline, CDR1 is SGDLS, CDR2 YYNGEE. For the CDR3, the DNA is TGTGACAGCAGCGTAGGACGGGATCAGCCCCAGCATTTT. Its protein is CDSSVGRDQPQHF.

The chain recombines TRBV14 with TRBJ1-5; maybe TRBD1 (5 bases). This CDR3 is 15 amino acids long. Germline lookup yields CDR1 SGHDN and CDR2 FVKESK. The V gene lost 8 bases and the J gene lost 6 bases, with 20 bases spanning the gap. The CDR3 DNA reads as TGTGCCAGCTCACCACAATGGGGCTTTGGTCAGCCCCAGCATTTT. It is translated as CASSPQWGFGQPQHF.

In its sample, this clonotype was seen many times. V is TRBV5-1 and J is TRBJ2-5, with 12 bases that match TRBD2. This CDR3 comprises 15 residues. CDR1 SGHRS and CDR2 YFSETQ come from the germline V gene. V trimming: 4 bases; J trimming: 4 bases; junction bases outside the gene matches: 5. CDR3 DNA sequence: TGCGCCAGCAGCGGAGAGGGACTAGCGGGAGAGACCCAGTACTTC. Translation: CASSGEGLAGETQYF.

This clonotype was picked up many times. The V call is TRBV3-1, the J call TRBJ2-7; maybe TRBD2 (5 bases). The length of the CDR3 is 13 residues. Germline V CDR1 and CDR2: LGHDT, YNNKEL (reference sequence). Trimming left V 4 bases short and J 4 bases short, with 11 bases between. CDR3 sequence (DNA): TGTGCCAGCAGCCCGGTCGGGGAGTACGAGCAGTACTTC. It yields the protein CASSPVGEYEQYF.

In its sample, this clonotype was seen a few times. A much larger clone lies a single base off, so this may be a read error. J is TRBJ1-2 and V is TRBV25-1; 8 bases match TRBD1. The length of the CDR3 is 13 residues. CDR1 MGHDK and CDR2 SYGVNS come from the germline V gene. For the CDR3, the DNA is TGTGCCAACAGTTCGACAGGGGACTATGGCTACACCTTC. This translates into CANSSTGDYGYTF.

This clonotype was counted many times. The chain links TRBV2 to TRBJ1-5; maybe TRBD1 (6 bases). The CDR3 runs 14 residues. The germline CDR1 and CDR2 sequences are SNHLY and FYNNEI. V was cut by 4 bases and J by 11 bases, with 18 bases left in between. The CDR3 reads CASSGLTGAEAQHF. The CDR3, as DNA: TGTGCCAGCAGTGGCTTGACGGGGGCCGAGGCCCAGCATTTT.

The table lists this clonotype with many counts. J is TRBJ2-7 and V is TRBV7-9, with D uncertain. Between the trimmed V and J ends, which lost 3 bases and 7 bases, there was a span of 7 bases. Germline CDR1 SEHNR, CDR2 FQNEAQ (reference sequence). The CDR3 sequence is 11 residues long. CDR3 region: CASSFELEQYF. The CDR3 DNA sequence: TGTGCCAGCAGCTTCGAATTGGAGCAGTACTTC.

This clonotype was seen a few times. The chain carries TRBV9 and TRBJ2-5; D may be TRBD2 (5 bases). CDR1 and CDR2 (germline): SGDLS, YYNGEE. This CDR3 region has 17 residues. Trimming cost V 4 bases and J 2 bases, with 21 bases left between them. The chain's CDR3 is CASSTRTGNIKQETQYF. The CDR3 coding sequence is TGTGCCAGCAGCACCCGGACGGGAAATATTAAACAAGAGACCCAGTACTTC. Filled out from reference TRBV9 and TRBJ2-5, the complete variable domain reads DSGVTQTPKHLITATGQRVTLRCSPRSGDLSVYWYQQSLDQGLQFLIQYYNGEERAKGNILERFSAQQFPDLHSELNLSSLELGDSALYFCASSTRTGNIKQETQYFGPGTRLLVL.